This paragraph covers one TCR beta chain sequence. The data were taken from a study of blood T cell repertoires in COVID-19. Study-wide background: Samples of COVID-19 (acute and convalescent) were obtained from the United States, Italy and Spain. T cells, B-cell-depleted T cells, or PBMCs provided the cDNA or gDNA that served as material.

Individuals drawn from approximately 26 US areas were roughly 18 to 95 years old. Germline V gives CDR1 MNHEY, CDR2 SVGEGT. Trimming pared 5 bases from V and 0 bases from J, leaving 11 bases between. There are 15 residues in the CDR3. TCRdb's copy holds only in-frame clones and misses some; the assay was immunoSEQ multiplex PCR. The sample shows about 150,000 clones, 65% to 85% of them seen only once. This TCR derives from a woman aged 45-59 years who had been exposed to COVID-19. The sequenced sample consisted of PBMCs or T cells enriched from blood (not recorded which). This sequence joins TRBV6-2 or TRBV6-3 and TRBJ1-5, with a weak D call TRBD1 (5 bases). CDR3 bases: TGTGCCAGCAGTACATGGACACATAGCAATCAGCCCCAGCATTTT. Protein product: CASSTWTHSNQPQHF.